This TCR beta chain was found in a study of shared clonotypes between healthy human individuals. The method was immunoSEQ multiplex PCR; TCRdb's version includes in-frame clones alone and lacks a portion of them. This sample carries about 2.2 million clones, about 92% of them seen once, and the ten largest clones take 1.5% to 2%. The naive CD8 subset, CD45RO-negative cells positively selected for CCR7, excluded terminally differentiated effector memory CD45RA+ cells. Germline V gene lookup returns CDR1 SEHNR and CDR2 FQNEAQ (reference sequence). Trimming shortened V by 5 bases and J by 5 bases, and 12 bases separated the two germline ends. The length of the CDR3 is 13 residues.

The sequence was collected from a man in his late teens or twenties in good health. Some clones in this sample may be carry-over from other donors' samples. The chain combines TRBV7-9 with TRBJ1-2; D gene uncertain. The sequencing sample was made of naive CD8+ T cells from PBMCs. The CDR3 DNA reads as TGTGCCAGCAGCCCTACAGAACTGTATGGCTACACCTTC. This translates into CASSPTELYGYTF.